Listed here are 12 T cell receptor beta chains from one sample, sequenced in a study of cytomegalovirus exposure and HLA in healthy donors. The primer mix had 60 Vbeta and 13 Jbeta primers. The protocol was immunoSEQ multiplex PCR, while the TCRdb copy is restricted to in-frame clones and leaves out a portion. Of just over 150,000 clones in the sample, roughly 85% were seen once. The specimen was PBMCs. These receptors were taken from a young man in good health and CMV-seropositive.

With regard to this clone: The sample carries other DNA sequences with the same CDR3. The chain links TRBV6-5 to TRBJ1-2; TRBD1 matches 9 bases. CDR3 size: 15 residues. Germline-derived CDR1 and CDR2 are MNHEY and SVGAGI. With 2 bases clipped from V and 4 bases from J, the junction kept 5 bases outside the gene matches. The CDR3 is CASSYRGQGGYGYTF. CDR3 nucleotides: TGTGCCAGCAGTTACCGGGGACAGGGTGGCTATGGCTACACCTTC.

For this clone: The junction shows a germline mismatch at one end, possibly a read error. The CDR3 loop is CASNLSPPHF. Here the CDR3 DNA reads TGTGCCAGCAACCTTAGCCCCCCCCACTTT. The V and J genes are TRBV9 and TRBJ1-1, with D unresolved. This CDR3 is built from 10 residues. Germline V gene sequence: CDR1 SGDLS, CDR2 YYNGEE.

This clone was counted a few times. This chain links TRBV7-9 with TRBJ2-3, with D maybe TRBD1 (5 bases). Germline CDR1 and CDR2: SEHNR and FQNEAQ (reference sequence). V gave up 5 bases and J gave up 7 bases, with 10 bases separating them. CDR3 length equals 12 residues. CDR3: CASSQGSNTQYF. The CDR3 DNA follows: TGTGCCAGCAGCCAGGGATCAAATACGCAGTATTTT.

The chain links TRBV6-1 to TRBJ1-5; 11 nucleotides match TRBD1. The CDR3 has 14 amino acids. The trim removed 8 bases at V and 5 bases at J, leaving 5 bases unmatched. Germline V gene sequence: CDR1 MNHNS, CDR2 SASEGT. The CDR3 reads CASGQGAGYQPQHF. The CDR3 DNA reads TGTGCCAGCGGACAGGGGGCTGGGTATCAGCCCCAGCATTTT.

CDR3 DNA sequence: TGCGCCAGCAGCCTGGGACAGGGCTTTTCACCCCTCCACTTT. Amino acid sequence: CASSLGQGFSPLHF. V is TRBV4-1 and J is TRBJ1-6, with 9 bases that match TRBD1. The CDR3 runs 14 residues. Trimming took 4 bases from V and 9 from J; bases not matched to a gene: 4. CDR1 and CDR2 from the germline V gene are MGHRA and YSYEKL.

This chain joins TRBV6-1 and TRBJ2-2; D gene uncertain. Germline loops: CDR1 MNHNS, CDR2 SASEGT. CDR3 length: 14 residues. Deletions cut 2 bases from V and 6 bases from J, with 10 bases between. The CDR3 coding sequence is TGTGCCAGCAGTGAATGGTTGAGTGCCGGGGAGCTGTTTTTT. Protein product: CASSEWLSAGELFF.

The chain is built from TRBV6-1 and TRBJ1-3, with 7 bases matching TRBD1. J was trimmed by 6 bases and V by 6 bases; bases with no gene match: 11. The CDR3 extends over 15 amino acids. The germline V gene encodes CDR1 MNHNS and CDR2 SASEGT. This CDR3 is CASSSLWQGENTIYF. In nucleotides, the CDR3 is TGTGCCAGCAGCTCGCTATGGCAGGGGGAAAACACCATATATTTT.

The chain has TRBV15 and TRBJ1-3, with TRBD1 matching over 7 bases. CDR3 length equals 15 residues. After removal of 6 bases from V and 3 bases from J, the junction contained 8 bases not matched to a gene. CDR1 and CDR2 (germline): LNHNV, YYDKDF (reference sequence). CDR3 in amino acids: CATSRDSRYGNTIYF. In DNA, the CDR3 is TGTGCCACCAGTCGGGACAGCCGATATGGAAACACCATATATTTT.

This clone was counted between two and nine times. The CDR3 is CSVVPGKNTGELFF. CDR3 nucleotide sequence: TGCAGCGTTGTTCCCGGGAAAAACACCGGGGAGCTGTTTTTT. The chain carries TRBV29-1 and TRBJ2-2; D is perhaps TRBD2 (5 bases). The CDR3 sequence is 14 residues long. V lost 4 bases to trimming and J lost 2 bases, with 11 bases between them. CDR1 is SQVTM, CDR2 ANQGSEA, per germline.

This clone has only a few counts. This chain's CDR3 is CASSSPLDRAYEQYF. The CDR3 DNA reads TGTGCCAGCAGCTCCCCCCTGGACAGAGCCTACGAGCAGTACTTC. V is TRBV5-5 and J is TRBJ2-7, with D perhaps matching TRBD1 (6 bases). The CDR3 is made up of 15 amino acids. Between the trimmed V and J ends, which lost 3 bases and 2 bases, there was a span of 15 bases. Germline V CDR1 and CDR2: SGHKS, YYEKEE (reference sequence).

This chain connects TRBV29-1 to TRBJ2-7; TRBD1 matches at 8 bases. The trim removed 7 bases at V and 3 bases at J, leaving 8 bases unmatched. The CDR3 sequence is 13 residues long. CDR1 and CDR2 (germline): SQVTM, ANQGSEA. This CDR3 is CSALDRVSYEQYF. DNA of the CDR3: TGCAGCGCTCTGGACAGGGTCAGCTACGAGCAGTACTTC.

This clone showed up just once. This chain joins TRBV5-1 and TRBJ1-4, with D perhaps TRBD1 (6 bases). The CDR3 contains 18 residues. Trimming pared 5 bases from V and 5 bases from J, leaving 25 bases between. Germline V CDR1 and CDR2: SGHRS, YFSETQ. Here the CDR3 DNA reads TGCGCCAGCAGTCAAGGGGGGGCCCACGGTACTCAAAATGAAAAACTGTTTTTT. Amino acid sequence: CASSQGGAHGTQNEKLFF.